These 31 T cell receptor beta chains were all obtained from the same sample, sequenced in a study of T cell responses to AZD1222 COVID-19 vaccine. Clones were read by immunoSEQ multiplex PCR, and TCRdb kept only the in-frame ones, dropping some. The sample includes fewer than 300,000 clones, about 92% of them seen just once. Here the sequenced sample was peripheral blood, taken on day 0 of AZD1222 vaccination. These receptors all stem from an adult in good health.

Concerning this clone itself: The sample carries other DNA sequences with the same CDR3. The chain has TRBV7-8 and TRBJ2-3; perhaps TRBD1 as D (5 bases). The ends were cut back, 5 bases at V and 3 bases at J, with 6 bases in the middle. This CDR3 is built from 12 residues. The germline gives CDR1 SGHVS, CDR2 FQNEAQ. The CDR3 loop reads CASSQGTDTQYF. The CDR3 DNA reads TGTGCCAGCAGCCAGGGTACAGATACGCAGTATTTT.

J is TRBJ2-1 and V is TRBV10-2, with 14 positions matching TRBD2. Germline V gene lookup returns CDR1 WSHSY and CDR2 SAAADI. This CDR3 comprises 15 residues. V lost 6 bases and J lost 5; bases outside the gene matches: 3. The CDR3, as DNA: TGCGCCAGCAGATTGACTAGCGGGGGGGACAATGAGCAGTTCTTC. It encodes CASRLTSGGDNEQFF.

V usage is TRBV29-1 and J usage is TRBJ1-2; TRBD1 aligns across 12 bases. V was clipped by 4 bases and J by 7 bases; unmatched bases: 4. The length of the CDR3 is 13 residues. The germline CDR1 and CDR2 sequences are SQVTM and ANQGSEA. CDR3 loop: CSVVGTGGIGYTF. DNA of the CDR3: TGCAGCGTTGTGGGGACAGGGGGCATTGGCTACACCTTC.

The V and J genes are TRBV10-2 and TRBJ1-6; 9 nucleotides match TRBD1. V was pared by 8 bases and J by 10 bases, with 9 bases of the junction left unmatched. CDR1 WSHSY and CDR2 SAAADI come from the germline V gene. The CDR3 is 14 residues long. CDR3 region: CASGPGQGGSPLHF. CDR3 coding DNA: TGCGCCAGCGGACCGGGACAGGGTGGGTCACCCCTCCACTTT.

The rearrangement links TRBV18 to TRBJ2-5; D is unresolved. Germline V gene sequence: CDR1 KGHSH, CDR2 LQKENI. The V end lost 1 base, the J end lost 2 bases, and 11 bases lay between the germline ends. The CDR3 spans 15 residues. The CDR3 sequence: CASSPQHGQQETQYF. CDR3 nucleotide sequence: TGTGCCAGCTCACCACAACATGGTCAGCAAGAGACCCAGTACTTC. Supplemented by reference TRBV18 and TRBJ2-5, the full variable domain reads NAGVMQNPRHLVRRRGQEARLRCSPMKGHSHVYWYRQLPEEGLKFMVYLQKENIIDESGMPKERFSAEFPKEGPSILRIQQVVRGDSAAYFCASSPQHGQQETQYFGPGTRLLVL.

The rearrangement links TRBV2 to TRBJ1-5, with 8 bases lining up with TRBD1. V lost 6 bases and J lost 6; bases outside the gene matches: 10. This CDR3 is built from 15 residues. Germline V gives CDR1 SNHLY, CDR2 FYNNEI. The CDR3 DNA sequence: TGTGCCAGCAGCCAGGAGGGGACAGGTGGTCAGCCCCAGCATTTT. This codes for CASSQEGTGGQPQHF.

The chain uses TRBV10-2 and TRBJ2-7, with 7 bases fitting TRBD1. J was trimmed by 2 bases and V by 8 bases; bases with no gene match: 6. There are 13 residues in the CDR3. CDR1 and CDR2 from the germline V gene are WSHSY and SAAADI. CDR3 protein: CASWRQGAYEQYF. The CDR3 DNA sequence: TGCGCCAGCTGGAGGCAGGGGGCCTACGAGCAGTACTTC.

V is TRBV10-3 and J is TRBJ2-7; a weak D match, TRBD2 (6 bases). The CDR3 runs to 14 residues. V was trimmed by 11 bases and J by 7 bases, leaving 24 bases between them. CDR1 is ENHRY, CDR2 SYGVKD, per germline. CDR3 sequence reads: CASTAGTLGGEQYF. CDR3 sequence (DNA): TGTGCCTCCACGGCGGGGACCCTCGGGGGAGAGCAGTACTTC.

CDR3 bases: TGTGCCAGCAGTGTGCGACTAGCGGGGGGAGAGACCCAGTACTTC. Translating gives CASSVRLAGGETQYF. The chain uses TRBV2 and TRBJ2-5; 13 nucleotides match TRBD2. Germline CDR1 and CDR2: SNHLY and FYNNEI. V shed 4 bases, J shed 4 bases, and the junction held 3 bases outside the gene matches. The CDR3 has 15 residues.

The CDR3 loop is CASGWGLGNQPQHF. CDR3 DNA: TGTGCCAGCGGCTGGGGGTTGGGCAATCAGCCCCAGCATTTT. The genes are TRBV28 and TRBJ1-5; TRBD1 might be the D (5 bases). Germline CDR1 MDHEN, CDR2 SYDVKM. V was cut by 8 bases and J by 2 bases, with 13 bases left in between. The CDR3 is 14 residues long.

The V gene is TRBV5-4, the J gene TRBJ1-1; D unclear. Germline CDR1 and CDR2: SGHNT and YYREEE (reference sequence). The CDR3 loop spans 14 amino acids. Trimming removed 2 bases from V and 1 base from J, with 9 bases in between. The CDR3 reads CASSLGRGNTEAFF. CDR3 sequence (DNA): TGTGCCAGCAGCTTAGGACGGGGGAACACTGAAGCTTTCTTT.

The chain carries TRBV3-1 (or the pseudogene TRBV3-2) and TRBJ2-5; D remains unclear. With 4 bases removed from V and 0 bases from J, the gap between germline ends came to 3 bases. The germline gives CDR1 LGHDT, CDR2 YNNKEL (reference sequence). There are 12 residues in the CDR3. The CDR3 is CASSPYQETQYF. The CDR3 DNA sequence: TGTGCCAGCAGCCCCTACCAAGAGACCCAGTACTTC.

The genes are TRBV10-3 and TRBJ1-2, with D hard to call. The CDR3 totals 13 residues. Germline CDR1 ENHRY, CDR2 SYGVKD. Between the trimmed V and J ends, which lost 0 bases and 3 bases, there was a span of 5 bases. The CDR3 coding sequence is TGTGCCATCAGTGAGTCAAGTCACTATGGCTACACCTTC. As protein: CAISESSHYGYTF.

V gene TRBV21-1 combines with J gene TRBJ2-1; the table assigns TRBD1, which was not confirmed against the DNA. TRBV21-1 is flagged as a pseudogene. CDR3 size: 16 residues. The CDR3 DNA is TGTGCCAGCAGCGCCCGACAGACCGAAACTTACAATGAGCAGTTCTTC. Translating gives CASSARQTETYNEQFF.

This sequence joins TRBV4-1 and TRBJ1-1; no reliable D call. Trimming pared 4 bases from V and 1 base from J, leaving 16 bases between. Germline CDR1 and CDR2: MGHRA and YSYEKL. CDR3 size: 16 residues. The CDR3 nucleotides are TGCGCCAGCAGCCCCCACGCGGCCAGGAAGAACACTGAAGCTTTCTTT. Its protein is CASSPHAARKNTEAFF.

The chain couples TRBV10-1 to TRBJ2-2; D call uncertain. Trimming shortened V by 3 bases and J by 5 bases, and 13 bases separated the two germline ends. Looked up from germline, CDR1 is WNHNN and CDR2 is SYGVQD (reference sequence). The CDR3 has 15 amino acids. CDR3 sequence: CASSDTDLRTGELFF. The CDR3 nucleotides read TGCGCCAGCAGTGATACAGACCTGAGGACCGGGGAGCTGTTTTTT.

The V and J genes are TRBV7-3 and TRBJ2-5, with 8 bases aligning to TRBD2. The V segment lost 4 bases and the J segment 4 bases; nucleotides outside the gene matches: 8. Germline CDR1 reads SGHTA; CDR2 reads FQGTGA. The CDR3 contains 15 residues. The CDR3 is CASSYAGTRGETQYF. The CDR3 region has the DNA TGTGCCAGCAGCTACGCCGGGACTAGGGGAGAGACCCAGTACTTC. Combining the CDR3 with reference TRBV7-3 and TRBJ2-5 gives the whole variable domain GAGVSQTPSNKVTEKGKYVELRCDPISGHTALYWYRQSLGQGPEFLIYFQGTGAADDSGLPNDRFFAVRPEGSVSTLKIQRTERGDSAVYLCASSYAGTRGETQYFGPGTRLLVL.

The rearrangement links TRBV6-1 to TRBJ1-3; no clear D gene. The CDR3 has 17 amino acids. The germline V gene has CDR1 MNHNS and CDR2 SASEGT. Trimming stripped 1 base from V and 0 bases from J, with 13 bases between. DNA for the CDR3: TGTGCCAGCAGTGAAGGTCGGACGCTCTCCTCTGGAAACACCATATATTTT. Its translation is CASSEGRTLSSGNTIYF.

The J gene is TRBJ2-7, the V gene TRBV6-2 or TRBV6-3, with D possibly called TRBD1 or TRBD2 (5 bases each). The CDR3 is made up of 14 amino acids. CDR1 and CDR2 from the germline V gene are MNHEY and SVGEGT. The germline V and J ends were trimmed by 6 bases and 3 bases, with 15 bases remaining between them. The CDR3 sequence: CASSSGTELYEQYF. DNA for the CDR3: TGTGCCAGCAGCTCCGGGACGGAACTCTACGAGCAGTACTTC.

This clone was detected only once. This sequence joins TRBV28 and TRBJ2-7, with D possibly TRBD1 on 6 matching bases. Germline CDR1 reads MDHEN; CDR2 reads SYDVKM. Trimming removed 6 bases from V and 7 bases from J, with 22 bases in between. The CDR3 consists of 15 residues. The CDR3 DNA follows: TGTGCCAGCAGGTCACAGGGAATGGGGGCTGGGGAGCAGTACTTC. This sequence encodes CASRSQGMGAGEQYF. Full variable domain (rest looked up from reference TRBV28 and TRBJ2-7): DVKVTQSSRYLVKRTGEKVFLECVQDMDHENMFWYRQDPGLGLRLIYFSYDVKMKEKGDIPEGYSVSREKKERFSLILESASTNQTSMYLCASRSQGMGAGEQYFGPGTRLTVT.

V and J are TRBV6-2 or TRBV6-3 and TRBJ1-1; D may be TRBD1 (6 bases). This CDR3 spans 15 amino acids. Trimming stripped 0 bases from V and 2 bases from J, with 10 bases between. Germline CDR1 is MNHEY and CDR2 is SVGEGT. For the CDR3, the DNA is TGTGCCAGCAGTTACTCCCTTGGGACAAACACTGAAGCTTTCTTT. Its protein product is CASSYSLGTNTEAFF.

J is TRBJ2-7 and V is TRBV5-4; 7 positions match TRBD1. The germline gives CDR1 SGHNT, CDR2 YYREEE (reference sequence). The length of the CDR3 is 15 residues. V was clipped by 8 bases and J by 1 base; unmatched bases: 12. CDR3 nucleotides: TGTGCCAGTGCCCCAAACCCGGGACAGTCCTACGAGCAGTACTTC. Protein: CASAPNPGQSYEQYF. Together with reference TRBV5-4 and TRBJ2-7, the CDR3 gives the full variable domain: ETGVTQSPTHLIKTRGQQVTLRCSSQSGHNTVSWYQQALGQGPQFIFQYYREEENGRGNFPPRFSGLQFPNYSSELNVNALELDDSALYLCASAPNPGQSYEQYFGPGTRLTVT.

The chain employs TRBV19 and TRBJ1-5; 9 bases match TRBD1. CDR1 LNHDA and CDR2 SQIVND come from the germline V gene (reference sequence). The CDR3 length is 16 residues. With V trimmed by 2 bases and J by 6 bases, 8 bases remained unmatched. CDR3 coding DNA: TGTGCCAGTAGTATAAGGGGGACAGGGCTGGTTCAGCCCCAGCATTTT. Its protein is CASSIRGTGLVQPQHF.

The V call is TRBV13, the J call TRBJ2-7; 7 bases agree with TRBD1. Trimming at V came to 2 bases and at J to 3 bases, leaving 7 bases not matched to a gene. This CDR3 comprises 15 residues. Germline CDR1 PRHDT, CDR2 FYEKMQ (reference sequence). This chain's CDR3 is CASSLSGQKNYEQYF. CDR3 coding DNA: TGTGCCAGCAGCTTATCGGGACAGAAAAACTACGAGCAGTACTTC.

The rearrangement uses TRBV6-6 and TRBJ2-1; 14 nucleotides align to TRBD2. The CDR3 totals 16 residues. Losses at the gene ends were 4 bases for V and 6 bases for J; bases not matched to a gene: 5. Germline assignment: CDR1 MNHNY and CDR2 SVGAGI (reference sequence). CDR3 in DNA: TGTGCCAGCAGTTCCAAGACTAGCGGGAGGGCCAATGAGCAGTTCTTC. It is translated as CASSSKTSGRANEQFF.

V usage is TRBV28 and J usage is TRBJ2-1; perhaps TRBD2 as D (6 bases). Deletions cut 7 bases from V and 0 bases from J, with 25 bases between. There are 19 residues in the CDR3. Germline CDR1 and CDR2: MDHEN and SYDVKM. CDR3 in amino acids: CASTRAGQGWARSYNEQFF. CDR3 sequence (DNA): TGTGCCAGCACCCGGGCGGGGCAGGGATGGGCGCGCTCCTACAATGAGCAGTTCTTC.

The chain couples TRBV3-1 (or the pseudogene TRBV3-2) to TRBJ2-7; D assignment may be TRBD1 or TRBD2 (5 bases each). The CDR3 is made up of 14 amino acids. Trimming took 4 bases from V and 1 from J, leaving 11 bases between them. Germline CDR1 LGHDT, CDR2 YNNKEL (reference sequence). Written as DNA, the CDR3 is TGTGCCAGCAGCCGCTCGGGACCATCCTACGAGCAGTACTTC. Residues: CASSRSGPSYEQYF.

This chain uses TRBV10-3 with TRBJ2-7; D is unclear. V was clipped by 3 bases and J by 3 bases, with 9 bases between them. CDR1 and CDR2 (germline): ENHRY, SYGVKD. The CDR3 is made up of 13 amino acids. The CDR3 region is CAISDGGYYEQYF. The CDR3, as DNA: TGTGCCATCAGTGACGGCGGATACTACGAGCAGTACTTC.

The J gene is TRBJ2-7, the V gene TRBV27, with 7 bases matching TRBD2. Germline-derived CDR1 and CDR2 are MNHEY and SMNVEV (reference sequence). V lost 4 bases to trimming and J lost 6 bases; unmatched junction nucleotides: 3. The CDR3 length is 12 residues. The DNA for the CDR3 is TGTGCCAGCAGTTATCGGGGGGTCGAGCAGTACTTC. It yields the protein CASSYRGVEQYF.

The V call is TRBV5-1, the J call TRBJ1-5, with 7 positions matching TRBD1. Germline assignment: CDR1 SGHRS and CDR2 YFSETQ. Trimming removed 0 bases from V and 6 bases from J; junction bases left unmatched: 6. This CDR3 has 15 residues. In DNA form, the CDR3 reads TGCGCCAGCAGCTTGGGGGACAGCACACGTCAGCCCCAGCATTTT. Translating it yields CASSLGDSTRQPQHF.

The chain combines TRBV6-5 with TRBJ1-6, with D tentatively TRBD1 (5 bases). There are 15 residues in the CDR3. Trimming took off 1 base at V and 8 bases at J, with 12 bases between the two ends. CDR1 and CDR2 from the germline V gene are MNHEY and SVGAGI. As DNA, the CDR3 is TGTGCCAGCAGTTACTACCCAGGGTTCGATTCACCCCTCCACTTT. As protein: CASSYYPGFDSPLHF.